This TCR beta chain was captured in a study of beta chain features in type 1 diabetes. Whole-study findings and limits: Shortening that was moderate but significant affected the TCRB CDR3s of Type 1 diabetes patients in all four CD4+ subsets.

V lost 0 bases to trimming and J lost 5 bases, with 12 bases between them. CDR3 size: 15 residues. Looked up from germline, CDR1 is SGHRS and CDR2 is YFSETQ. As every portion of the isolated RNA was reverse transcribed, the sequencing read expressed TCRB transcripts. Profiling relied on immunoSEQ multiplex PCR, and the TCRdb table lists in-frame clones only, not all of them. The top ten hold approximately 0.13% of the sample, which has around 50,000 clones, roughly 45% seen once. About this clone: No antigen is known for it.

V is TRBV5-1 and J is TRBJ2-1; D is possibly TRBD2 (5 bases). Material: stem cell memory CD4+ T cells from blood. This TCR came from a man aged 25-45 years with type 1 diabetes. The CDR3 loop reads CASSLAVLADNEQFF. CDR3 DNA sequence: TGCGCCAGCAGCTTGGCCGTCCTAGCAGACAATGAGCAGTTCTTC.